Detailed here is one T cell receptor (beta chain). The antigen is undetermined. The study drew at least one pre-ART and at least two post-ART PBMC samples from every donor. Version v3.0 of the immunoSEQ assay was performed at survey level. Profiled with immunoSEQ multiplex PCR; TCRdb holds only in-frame clones, not every one. The data contain around 30,000 clones, 85% of them singletons. This record comes from a study of long-term antiretroviral therapy in people with HIV. Broader study findings: Information on adherence, resistance and therapy changes was unavailable. Repertoire composition at all time points was dominated by clones that had expanded before ART. The range of CDR3 lengths in HIV repertoires proved narrower than that found in controls.

This CDR3 region has 20 residues. V lost 1 base and J 0 bases, leaving 23 bases between the germline ends. CDR1 is SGDLS and CDR2 is YYNGEE in the germline V gene. The TCR comes from a man between 18 and 29 years old with HIV. The rearrangement links TRBV9 to TRBJ2-1; maybe TRBD2 (6 bases). This specimen consisted of unsorted PBMCs, obtained about 3.5 years after starting antiretroviral therapy. CDR3 nucleotide sequence: TGTGCCAGCAGCGTAATCAGTAGTCCGGGACTCTCTAGCTCCTACAATGAGCAGTTCTTC. It translates to CASSVISSPGLSSSYNEQFF.